This T cell receptor beta chain is drawn from a study of T cell repertoires in cytomegalovirus infection. Study background: Public TCR beta signatures marked donors with CMV infection and the matching HLA. Whole-study findings and limits: There were HLA-C-restricted CMV-specific TCR beta clonotypes dominating the ex vivo response. Cumulative frequency of public TCR beta families picked out carriers of CMV plus the relevant HLA.

This clonotype was recorded a few times. As yet, its antigen is unknown. TCRdb processed the reads anew with MiXCR; each CDR3 protein has one entry. The sample has 350,000 to 500,000 distinct CDR3 sequences, roughly 30% seen once; the top ten hold roughly 13%. Trimming took off 6 bases at V and 5 bases at J, with 16 bases between the two ends. This CDR3 comprises 15 residues. Per the germline V gene, CDR1 is MDHEN and CDR2 is SYDVKM. The chain combines TRBV28 with TRBJ1-4; D perhaps matches TRBD1 (5 bases). This clonotype originated in a human donor in good health (CMV status not recorded). Some clones in this sample may be carry-over from other donors' samples. Material for sequencing was PBMCs. CDR3 in DNA: TGTGCCAGCAGGAAGGTACAGGTACTGAATGAAAAACTGTTTTTT. Its translation: CASRKVQVLNEKLFF.